What follows is one TCR beta chain and its context. Its specificity is not known. The primer mix had 60 Vbeta and 13 Jbeta primers. TCRdb's table, derived via immunoSEQ multiplex PCR, lists solely in-frame clones and lacks some. Seen here are tens of thousands of clones, around 60% observed once, and the top ten hold roughly 4%. The data derive from a study of cytomegalovirus exposure and HLA in healthy donors. The study, taken as a whole, reports: Per a later analysis, HLA-associated TCR beta chains showed more clonal expansion than other, equally common TCR beta chains. No immune exposure information besides CMV serostatus was available. Later analysis suggested links between common viral pathogens and several top significant clusters.

The CDR3 is made up of 15 amino acids. V lost 2 bases and J lost 0, with 11 bases in between. Germline values: CDR1 MGHRA, CDR2 YSYEKL. The receptor comes from a male donor in good health and CMV-seropositive. This sequence joins TRBV4-1 and TRBJ2-7; D uncertain. The sequenced sample consisted of PBMCs. The CDR3 reads CASSQQLRSSYEQYF. The DNA of the CDR3 is TGCGCCAGCAGCCAACAACTCCGAAGCTCCTACGAGCAGTACTTC.